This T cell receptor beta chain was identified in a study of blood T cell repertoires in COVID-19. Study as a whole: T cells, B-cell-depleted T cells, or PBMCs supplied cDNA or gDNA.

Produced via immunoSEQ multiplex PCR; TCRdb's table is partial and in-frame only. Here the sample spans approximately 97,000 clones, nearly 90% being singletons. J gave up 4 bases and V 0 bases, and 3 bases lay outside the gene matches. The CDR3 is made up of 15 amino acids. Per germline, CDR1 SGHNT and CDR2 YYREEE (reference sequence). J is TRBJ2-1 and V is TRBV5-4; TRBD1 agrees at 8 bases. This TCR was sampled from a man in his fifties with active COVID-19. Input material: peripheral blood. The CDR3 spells CASSLDGTGYNEQFF. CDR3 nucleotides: TGTGCCAGCAGCTTGGACGGGACAGGTTACAATGAGCAGTTCTTC.